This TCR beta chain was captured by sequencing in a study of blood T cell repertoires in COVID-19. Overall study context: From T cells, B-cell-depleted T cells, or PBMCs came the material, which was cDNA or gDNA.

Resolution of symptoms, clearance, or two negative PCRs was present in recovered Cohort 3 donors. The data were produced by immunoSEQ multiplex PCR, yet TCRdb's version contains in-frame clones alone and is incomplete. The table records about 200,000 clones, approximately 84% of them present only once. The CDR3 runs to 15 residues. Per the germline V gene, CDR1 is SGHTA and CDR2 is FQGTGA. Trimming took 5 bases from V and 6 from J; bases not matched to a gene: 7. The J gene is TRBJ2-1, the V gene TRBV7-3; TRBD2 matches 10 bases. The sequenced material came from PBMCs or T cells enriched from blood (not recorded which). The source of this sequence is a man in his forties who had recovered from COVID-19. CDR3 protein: CASSTSSGGPNEQFF. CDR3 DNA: TGTGCCAGCAGCACCTCTAGCGGGGGACCCAATGAGCAGTTCTTC.